This is a list of T cell receptor beta chains from one sample in a study of OX40 agonist ivuxolimab in advanced cancers. Data came from immunoSEQ multiplex PCR; TCRdb stores just in-frame clones and leaves some out. Among about 65,000 clones listed, more than 75% were seen once. The specimen was CD4+ or CD8+ T cells sorted from blood, collected in a trial of the OX40 agonist ivuxolimab. The receptor set was obtained from an adult with an advanced solid tumor such as melanoma, head and neck, liver or kidney cancer. CDR3s include the opening cysteine and the closing phenylalanine or tryptophan. The D gene is left open where the match is weak. Clone size is given for some rows only: seen once, a few or many times, or a class if the clone is expanded.

d_gene	j_gene	v_gene	abundance	len	CDR3aa	CDR3nt
TRBD1	TRBJ1-1	TRBV2	NA	11	CASRPQGNAFF	TGTGCCAGCAGACCACAGGGGAATGCTTTCTTT
NA	TRBJ1-2	TRBV6-1	NA	15	CASSVQGMANYGYTF	TGTGCCAGCAGTGTACAGGGTATGGCTAACTATGGCTACACCTTC
NA	TRBJ1-1	TRBV4-2	few	17	CASSQGRMEGRNTEAFF	TGTGCCAGCAGCCAAGGACGAATGGAGGGCCGGAACACTGAAGCTTTCTTT
NA	TRBJ1-5	TRBV7-2	NA	17	CASSFKGQGPVLQPQHF	TGTGCCAGCAGCTTTAAGGGGCAGGGGCCCGTTTTGCAGCCCCAGCATTTT
TRBD2	TRBJ2-5	TRBV13	NA	15	CASSLYQRGRETQYF	TGTGCCAGCAGCTTATACCAGCGGGGAAGGGAGACCCAGTACTTC
NA	TRBJ1-6	TRBV5-4	few	12	CASSTYNSPLHF	TGTGCCAGCAGCACATATAATTCACCCCTCCACTTT
NA	TRBJ2-7	TRBV5-1	NA	13	CASSPVDTYKQYF	TGCGCCAGCAGCCCGGTGGACACCTATAAGCAGTACTTC
NA	TRBJ1-2	TRBV7-2	NA	13	CASSLGGFDGYTF	TGTGCCAGCAGCTTAGGGGGGTTTGATGGCTACACCTTC
TRBD1	TRBJ1-5	TRBV18	few	14	CASSPVQGDQPQHF	TGTGCCAGCTCACCAGTACAGGGGGATCAGCCCCAGCATTTT
NA	TRBJ2-7	TRBV21-1	NA	13	CASSKGRTYEQYF	TGTGCCAGCAGCAAGGGCAGGACCTACGAGCAGTACTTC
NA	TRBJ1-2	TRBV28	NA	13	CASQPSSRNGYTF	TGTGCCAGCCAACCCTCCAGCAGGAATGGCTACACCTTC
NA	TRBJ1-2	TRBV21-1	NA	15	CASSKVQGANYGYTF	TGTGCCAGCAGCAAAGTACAGGGAGCTAACTATGGCTACACCTTC
NA	TRBJ1-1	TRBV6-5	NA	13	CASTQLKNTEAFF	TGTGCCAGCACCCAACTGAAGAACACTGAAGCTTTCTTT
NA	TRBJ2-2	TRBV5-6	NA	14	CASNPPRRTGELFF	TGTGCCAGCAACCCACCTAGAAGGACCGGGGAGCTGTTTTTT
NA	TRBJ2-6	TRBV19	NA	18	CASSIGGGVGPGANVLTF	TGTGCCAGTAGTATTGGGGGAGGTGTAGGCCCTGGGGCCAACGTCCTGACTTTC
NA	TRBJ2-7	TRBV30	NA	14	CAWSGGGPRREQYF	TGTGCCTGGAGTGGGGGGGGGCCCCGAAGGGAGCAGTACTTC
NA	TRBJ1-5	TRBV30	NA	12	CAWSKPGGPQHF	TGTGCCTGGAGTAAACCCGGGGGGCCCCAGCATTTT